A single T cell receptor beta chain is shown here with its context. The data originate from a study of blood T cell repertoires in COVID-19. Study context: The United States, Italy and Spain were the sources of the acute and convalescent COVID-19 samples. PBMCs, B-cell-depleted T cells, or T cells provided the cDNA or gDNA that made up the material.

Seattle cases were enrolled at active infection and followed longitudinally. Germline lookup yields CDR1 MNHEY and CDR2 SMNVEV (reference sequence). This CDR3 is built from 14 residues. V shed 3 bases and J 0 bases; nucleotides not matched to a gene: 2. Profiling relied on immunoSEQ multiplex PCR, and the TCRdb table lists in-frame clones only, not all of them. The table includes over 70,000 clones, approximately 85% detected once. This TCR came from a man aged 60 to 75 with COVID-19, enrolled during active disease. Source material: peripheral blood. This chain uses TRBV27 with TRBJ2-7; 7 bases fit TRBD2. The CDR3 DNA follows: TGTGCCAGCAGTTTTGGGGAGGGCTCCTACGAGCAGTACTTC. Its translation: CASSFGEGSYEQYF.